A selection of T cell receptor beta chains follows, all from one sample in a study of blood T cells in healthy people across ages. TCRdb re-called the 5' RACE reads with MiXCR, one entry per CDR3 protein. The repertoire holds 450,000 to 650,000 distinct CDR3 sequences, with about 25% as singletons. These same records also appear under a second study, on T cells of mothers and their children.

Sequencing used blood. The source of these receptors is a boy aged 5 to 17 in good health. Both conserved end residues are part of each CDR3. The D gene is left open where the match is weak. Size values are once, few and many counts, or a class for expanded clones, and some rows have none.

clone size: -
J gene: TRBJ2-1
V gene: TRBV4-3
CDR3 length: 17
D gene: TRBD2
CDR3 DNA: TGCGCCAGCAGCCAAGATCAGACTAGCGGGCCCTACAATGAGCAGTTCTTC
CDR3 protein: CASSQDQTSGPYNEQFF

clone size: -
J gene: TRBJ2-1
V gene: TRBV9
CDR3 length: 15
D gene: -
CDR3 DNA: TGTGCCAGCAGCCCCGTCCCGAGCTCCTACAATGAGCAGTTCTTC
CDR3 protein: CASSPVPSSYNEQFF

clone size: -
J gene: TRBJ1-1
V gene: TRBV2
CDR3 length: 12
D gene: -
CDR3 DNA: TGTGCCAGCGGCCGACAGTCCCGTGAAGCTTTCTTT
CDR3 protein: CASGRQSREAFF

clone size: few
J gene: TRBJ1-1
V gene: TRBV4-1
CDR3 length: 14
D gene: TRBD1
CDR3 DNA: TGCGCCAGCAGCCAAGCACGGACAGGGGGAGTAGCTTTCTTT
CDR3 protein: CASSQARTGGVAFF

clone size: -
J gene: TRBJ1-1
V gene: TRBV3-1
CDR3 length: 14
D gene: -
CDR3 DNA: TGTGCCAGCAGCCAAGCTCAGGGTAGCACTGAAGCTTTCTTT
CDR3 protein: CASSQAQGSTEAFF

clone size: -
J gene: TRBJ1-6
V gene: TRBV6-1
CDR3 length: 19
D gene: -
CDR3 DNA: TGTGCCAGCAGTCCTTTCGAAGATCTAATGGGGTCCTATAATTCACCCCTCCACTTT
CDR3 protein: CASSPFEDLMGSYNSPLHF

clone size: few
J gene: TRBJ1-1
V gene: TRBV10-3
CDR3 length: 11
D gene: -
CDR3 DNA: TGTGCCACCAAATCGAACACTGAAGCTTTCTTT
CDR3 protein: CATKSNTEAFF

clone size: -
J gene: TRBJ1-1
V gene: TRBV3-1
CDR3 length: 14
D gene: -
CDR3 DNA: TGTGCCAGCAGCCAAGATCAGTTGGATGCCCGAGCTTTCTTT
CDR3 protein: CASSQDQLDARAFF

clone size: -
J gene: TRBJ1-2
V gene: TRBV20-1
CDR3 length: 10
D gene: -
CDR3 DNA: TGCAGTGCTACCCAGGGTAGCTACACCTTC
CDR3 protein: CSATQGSYTF

clone size: -
J gene: TRBJ2-1
V gene: TRBV7-8
CDR3 length: 15
D gene: -
CDR3 DNA: TGTGCCAGCAGCTTATACATAAGCTCCTACAATGAGCAGTTCTTC
CDR3 protein: CASSLYISSYNEQFF

clone size: -
J gene: TRBJ2-4
V gene: TRBV7-9
CDR3 length: 15
D gene: -
CDR3 DNA: TGTGCCAGCAGCTTTAATAGCAGGGGTGTAAACATTCAGTACTTC
CDR3 protein: CASSFNSRGVNIQYF